Sequencing of this TCR beta chain was carried out in a study of blood T cell repertoires in COVID-19. Overall study: The United States, Italy and Spain provided the acute and convalescent COVID-19 samples. In each case, the material was cDNA or gDNA derived from T cells, B-cell-depleted T cells, or PBMCs.

Produced via immunoSEQ multiplex PCR; TCRdb's table is partial and in-frame only. The sample consists of under 110,000 clones, around 94% of them appearing once. Germline loops: CDR1 SNHLY, CDR2 FYNNEI. CDR3 size: 13 residues. J lost 3 bases, V lost 4 bases, and 0 bases had no gene match. The rearrangement uses TRBV2 and TRBJ2-7; 10 bases are a match to TRBD1. This receptor was taken from a man in his fifties or sixties with active COVID-19. The sequencing sample was made of peripheral blood. CDR3 coding DNA: TGTGCCAGCAGTGGGACAGGGGGCTACGAGCAGTACTTC. This encodes CASSGTGGYEQYF.